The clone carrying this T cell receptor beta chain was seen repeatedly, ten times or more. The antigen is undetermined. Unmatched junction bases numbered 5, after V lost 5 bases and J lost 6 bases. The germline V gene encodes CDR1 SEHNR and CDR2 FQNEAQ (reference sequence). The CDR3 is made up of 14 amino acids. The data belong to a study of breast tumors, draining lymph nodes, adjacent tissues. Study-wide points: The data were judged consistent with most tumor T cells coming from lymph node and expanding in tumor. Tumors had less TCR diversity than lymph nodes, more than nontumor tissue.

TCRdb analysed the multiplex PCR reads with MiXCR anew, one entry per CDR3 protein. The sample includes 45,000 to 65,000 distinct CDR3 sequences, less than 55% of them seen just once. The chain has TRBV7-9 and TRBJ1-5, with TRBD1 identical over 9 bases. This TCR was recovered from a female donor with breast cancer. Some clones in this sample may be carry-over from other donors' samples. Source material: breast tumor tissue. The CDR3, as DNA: TGTGCCAGCAGCCGGACAGGGGAAGTTCAGCCCCAGCATTTT. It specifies CASSRTGEVQPQHF.